The 18 T cell receptor beta chains presented below share a single source sample, sequenced in a study of metastatic and nonmetastatic thyroid tumors (TCRdb year 2020). Libraries were constructed by PCR. TCRdb records Illumina HiSeq 4000 as the sequencer. TCRdb handled the public reads itself, with Q25 trimming in fastp and clone calling in MiXCR, and kept productive beta chains. This sample has about 93,000 clones in its table, and approximately 12% of those were observed once. The ten largest clones add up to around 11% of the sample. No treatment had been received by any patient before thyroid surgery. The sequenced material came from blood. Receptors originate from a female donor with papillary thyroid cancer or a benign thyroid nodule (not recorded which). Some clones in this sample may be carry-over from other donors' samples.

This clone has ten or more counts. This sample also contains other DNA sequences that code for the same CDR3. This chain links TRBV20-1 with TRBJ2-5; D unresolved. The CDR3 spans 12 residues. Germline loops: CDR1 DFQATT, CDR2 SNEGSKA (reference sequence). V lost 3 bases and J 5 bases, leaving 10 bases between the germline ends. CDR3 residues: CSARPSAETQYF. For the CDR3, the DNA is TGCAGTGCTAGGCCCTCAGCGGAGACCCAGTACTTC.

On this clone: A much larger clonotype is one base distant, so this may be a read error. The rearrangement links TRBV29-1 to TRBJ1-1, with D unclear. Germline loops: CDR1 SQVTM, CDR2 ANQGSEA. Trimming pared 2 bases from V and 0 bases from J, leaving 4 bases between. CDR3 size: 12 residues. CDR3 in DNA: TGCAGCGTTGAACCGATGAACACTGAAGCTTTCTTT. Residues: CSVEPMNTEAFF.

To note about this clone: A much larger clone differs from this one at a single base, so this may be a read error. This chain joins TRBV9 and TRBJ1-3; D not certain. CDR3 size: 14 residues. V lost 1 base to trimming and J lost 8 bases, with 13 bases between them. Germline assignment: CDR1 SGDLS and CDR2 YYNGEE. The CDR3 reads CASSVMPFGHTIYF. DNA of the CDR3: TGTGCCAGCAGCGTAATGCCCTTCGGGCACACCATATATTTT.

This clone was observed many times. V usage is TRBV15 and J usage is TRBJ1-4; D perhaps matches TRBD1 (5 bases). Trimming removed 2 bases from V and 6 bases from J, with 10 bases in between. Germline V gene lookup returns CDR1 LNHNV and CDR2 YYDKDF (reference sequence). The CDR3 extends over 14 amino acids. DNA of the CDR3: TGTGCCACCAGCAGAACCGGGGCCTATGAAAAACTGTTTTTT. Its translation: CATSRTGAYEKLFF. Filled out from reference TRBV15 and TRBJ1-4, the complete variable domain reads DAMVIQNPRYQVTQFGKPVTLSCSQTLNHNVMYWYQQKSSQAPKLLFHYYDKDFNNEADTPDNFQSRRPNTSFCFLDIRSPGLGDTAMYLCATSRTGAYEKLFFGSGTQLSVL.

This clone was picked up many times. This chain connects TRBV5-1 to TRBJ2-2, with 7 bases aligning to TRBD1. V lost 0 bases, J lost 4 bases, and 3 bases stayed unmatched. This CDR3 is 15 amino acids long. Germline assignment: CDR1 SGHRS and CDR2 YFSETQ. CDR3 nucleotide sequence: TGCGCCAGCAGCTTGGCCAAGGGGGCCACCGGGGAGCTGTTTTTT. Translated: CASSLAKGATGELFF.

The CDR3 DNA is TGTGCCAGCAGCGACGACATGGGCCCCACTCAGCCCCAGCATTTT. Its translation is CASSDDMGPTQPQHF. This chain uses TRBV5-5 with TRBJ1-5; D not resolved. V was shortened by 4 bases and J by 6 bases, with 17 bases between the two germline ends. Germline CDR1 reads SGHKS; CDR2 reads YYEKEE (reference sequence). The CDR3 sequence is 15 residues long.

The J gene is TRBJ2-7, the V gene TRBV5-4; TRBD1 aligns across 7 bases. V trimming: 3 bases; J trimming: 1 base; junction bases outside the gene matches: 7. CDR1 is SGHNT, CDR2 YYREEE, per germline (reference sequence). This CDR3 has 15 residues. The CDR3 spells CASSSNPRGSYEQYF. The CDR3 DNA reads as TGTGCCAGCAGCTCTAACCCCAGGGGGTCCTACGAGCAGTACTTC.

This clone came up many times. V is TRBV13 and J is TRBJ2-7; no definite D call. The CDR3 extends over 13 amino acids. CDR1 is PRHDT and CDR2 is FYEKMQ in the germline V gene (reference sequence). V dropped 5 bases and J dropped 2 bases, with 10 bases sitting between them. The DNA for the CDR3 is TGTGCCAGCAGCCTAACTGGGACCTACGAGCAGTACTTC. Translating it yields CASSLTGTYEQYF.

There are many counts of this clone. V is TRBV18 and J is TRBJ2-1, with D hard to call. Germline CDR1 KGHSH, CDR2 LQKENI. The V and J ends lost 0 bases and 4 bases respectively, with 10 bases between them. The CDR3 extends over 15 amino acids. The CDR3 region is CASSPPATGYNEQFF. The CDR3 DNA is TGTGCCAGCTCACCACCGGCTACTGGGTACAATGAGCAGTTCTTC.

This clone was counted ten times or more. The gene calls are TRBV20-1 and TRBJ2-5; weak D call: TRBD1 (5 bases). Per the germline V gene, CDR1 is DFQATT and CDR2 is SNEGSKA (reference sequence). This CDR3 contains 16 residues. V was shortened by 5 bases and J by 0 bases, with 19 bases between the two germline ends. CDR3 sequence reads: CSAREDKGPYQETQYF. DNA of the CDR3: TGCAGTGCTCGCGAGGACAAAGGTCCATACCAAGAGACCCAGTACTTC.

This clone was seen many times. The chain recombines TRBV9 with TRBJ2-3, with a weak D call TRBD2 (6 bases). CDR3 length equals 15 residues. The germline gives CDR1 SGDLS, CDR2 YYNGEE. Trimming pared 4 bases from V and 2 bases from J, leaving 14 bases between. The CDR3 nucleotides read TGTGCCAGCAGCCATAGCGGTGAATCCACAGATACGCAGTATTTT. Protein sequence: CASSHSGESTDTQYF.

This clone was detected ten times or more. The chain recombines TRBV4-2 with TRBJ2-1; tentative D call: TRBD2 (5 bases). The CDR3 spans 15 residues. Deletions cut 1 base from V and 8 bases from J, with 15 bases between. CDR1 is LGHNA, CDR2 YNFKEQ, per germline. The CDR3 is CASSQAHTGEYEQFF. DNA for the CDR3: TGTGCCAGCAGCCAAGCGCATACTGGGGAGTATGAGCAGTTCTTC.

The chain combines TRBV12-3 or TRBV12-4 with TRBJ1-2, with D unclear. Trimming left V 4 bases short and J 6 bases short, with 18 bases between. The CDR3 runs 15 residues. The CDR3 nucleotides read TGTGCCAGCAGTTCCCTCGCACAGTGGGCCAATGGCTACACCTTC. Amino acids: CASSSLAQWANGYTF.

At least ten counts were recorded for this clone. The V gene is TRBV7-2, the J gene TRBJ2-3; D call uncertain. CDR1 and CDR2 from the germline V gene are SGHTA and FQGNSA. V was trimmed by 0 bases and J by 0 bases, leaving 4 bases between them. The CDR3 spans 14 residues. CDR3 DNA: TGTGCCAGCAGCTTAGCCCACAGCACAGATACGCAGTATTTT. It is translated as CASSLAHSTDTQYF.

This clone was observed at least ten times. V is TRBV5-4 and J is TRBJ2-3; D is unresolved. Germline V CDR1 and CDR2: SGHNT, YYREEE (reference sequence). This CDR3 has 15 amino acids. V was pared by 6 bases and J by 0 bases, with 14 bases between. The CDR3 DNA follows: TGTGCCAGCAACTACCCCGACACGAGCACAGATACGCAGTATTTT. This encodes CASNYPDTSTDTQYF.

A few counts support this clone. This may come from a read error, since a much larger clone is one base off. The V call is TRBV19, the J call TRBJ2-6; 7 positions match TRBD1. Germline V gene data show CDR1 as LNHDA and CDR2 as SQIVND (reference sequence). The CDR3 length is 18 residues. The CDR3 nucleotides are TGTGCCATTAGTATGACTGGGACAGCTCATTATGGGGCCAACGTCCTGACTTTC. Translating it yields CAISMTGTAHYGANVLTF.

This clone was picked up many times. The rearrangement links TRBV9 to TRBJ2-5; the D call may be TRBD1 or TRBD2 (7 bases each). Trimming removed 4 bases from V and 4 bases from J, with 23 bases in between. The CDR3 runs to 17 residues. The germline gives CDR1 SGDLS, CDR2 YYNGEE. The CDR3 DNA sequence: TGTGCCAGCAGCCCAAGGACAGGTCGGACTAGTGGAGAGACCCAGTACTTC. Amino acid sequence: CASSPRTGRTSGETQYF. The variable domain in full, completed from reference TRBV9 and TRBJ2-5, reads DSGVTQTPKHLITATGQRVTLRCSPRSGDLSVYWYQQSLDQGLQFLIQYYNGEERAKGNILERFSAQQFPDLHSELNLSSLELGDSALYFCASSPRTGRTSGETQYFGPGTRLLVL.

This clone appeared many times. The chain couples TRBV5-1 to TRBJ2-3; D is unresolved. Deletions cut 4 bases from V and 0 bases from J, with 6 bases between. The CDR3 loop spans 13 amino acids. Germline V gives CDR1 SGHRS, CDR2 YFSETQ. The CDR3 here is CASSPTSTDTQYF. In DNA, the CDR3 is TGCGCCAGCAGCCCGACTAGCACAGATACGCAGTATTTT.